This T cell receptor beta chain stems from a study of blood T cell repertoires in COVID-19. As processed by the authors: Scientists estimated how many nucleated cells there were by amplifying reference gene primers. Clones were sequenced by immunoSEQ multiplex PCR, and TCRdb holds only the in-frame ones, with some missing. From that table come the V and J calls and clone size; the DNA was used to work out D and trimming. The table records 200,000 to 250,000 clones, around 87% of them present only once. The ends were cut back, 2 bases at V and 3 bases at J, with 8 bases in the middle. The CDR3 totals 13 residues. CDR1 is SGHDN and CDR2 is FVKESK in the germline V gene.

The chain joins TRBV14 to TRBJ2-7; D not resolved. This clonotype was sampled from a woman in her 50s with COVID-19, enrolled during active disease. Source material: peripheral blood. For the CDR3, the DNA is TGTGCCAGCAGCCAATCCTCAGGCTACGAGCAGTACTTC. Translated, it gives CASSQSSGYEQYF.